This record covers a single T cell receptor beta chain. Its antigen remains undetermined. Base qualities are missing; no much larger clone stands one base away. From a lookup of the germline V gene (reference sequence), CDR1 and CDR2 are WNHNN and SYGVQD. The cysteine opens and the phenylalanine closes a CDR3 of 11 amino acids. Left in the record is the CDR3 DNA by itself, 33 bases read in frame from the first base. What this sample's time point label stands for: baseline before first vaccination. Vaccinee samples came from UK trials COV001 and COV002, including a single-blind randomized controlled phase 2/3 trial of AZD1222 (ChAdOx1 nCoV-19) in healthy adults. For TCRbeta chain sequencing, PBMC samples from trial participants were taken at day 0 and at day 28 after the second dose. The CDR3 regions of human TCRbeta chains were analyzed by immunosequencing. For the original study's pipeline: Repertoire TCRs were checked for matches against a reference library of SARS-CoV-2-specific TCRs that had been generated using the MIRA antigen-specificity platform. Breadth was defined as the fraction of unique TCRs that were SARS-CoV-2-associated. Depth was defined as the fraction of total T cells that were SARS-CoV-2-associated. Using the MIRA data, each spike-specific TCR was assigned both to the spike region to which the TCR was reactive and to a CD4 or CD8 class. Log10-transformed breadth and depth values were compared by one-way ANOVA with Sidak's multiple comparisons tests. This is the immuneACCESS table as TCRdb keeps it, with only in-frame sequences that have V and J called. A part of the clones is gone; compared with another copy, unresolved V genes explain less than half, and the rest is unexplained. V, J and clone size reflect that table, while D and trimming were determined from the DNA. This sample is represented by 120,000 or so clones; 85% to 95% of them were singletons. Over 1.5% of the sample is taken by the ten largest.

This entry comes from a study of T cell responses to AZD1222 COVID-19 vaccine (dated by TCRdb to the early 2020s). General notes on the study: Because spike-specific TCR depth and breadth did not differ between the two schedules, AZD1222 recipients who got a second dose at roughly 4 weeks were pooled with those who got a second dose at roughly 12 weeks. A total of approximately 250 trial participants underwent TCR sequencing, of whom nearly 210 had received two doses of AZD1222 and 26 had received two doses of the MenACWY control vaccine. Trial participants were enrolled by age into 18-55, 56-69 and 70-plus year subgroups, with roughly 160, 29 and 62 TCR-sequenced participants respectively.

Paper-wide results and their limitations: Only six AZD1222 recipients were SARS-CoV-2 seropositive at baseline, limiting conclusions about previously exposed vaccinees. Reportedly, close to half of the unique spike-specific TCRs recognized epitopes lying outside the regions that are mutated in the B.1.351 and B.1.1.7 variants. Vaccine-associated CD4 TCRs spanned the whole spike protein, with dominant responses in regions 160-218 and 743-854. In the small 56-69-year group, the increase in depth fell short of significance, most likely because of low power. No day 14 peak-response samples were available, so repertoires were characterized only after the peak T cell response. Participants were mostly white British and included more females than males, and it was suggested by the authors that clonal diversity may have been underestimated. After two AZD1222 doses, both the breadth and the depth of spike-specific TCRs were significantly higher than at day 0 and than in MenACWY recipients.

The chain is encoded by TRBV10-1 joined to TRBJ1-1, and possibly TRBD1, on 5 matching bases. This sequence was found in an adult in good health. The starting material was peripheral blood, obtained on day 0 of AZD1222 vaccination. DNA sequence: TGCGTCTTGGGCAGGGCCCCTGAAGCTTTCTTT. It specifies CVLGRAPEAFF.